This T cell receptor beta chain is drawn from a study of T-cell reconstitution after alpha-beta-depleted transplantation in children. Findings and caveats of the study: After one year, T-cell counts and TCRbeta diversity mostly came from new T cells.

This CDR3 has 10 amino acids. Germline V gene sequence: CDR1 MDHEN, CDR2 SYDVKM. Trimming shortened V by 8 bases and J by 7 bases, and 8 bases separated the two germline ends. The authors prepared the TCRbeta library with unique molecular identifiers. TCRdb reprocessed the PCR reads with MiXCR, giving one entry per CDR3 protein. The profile covers approximately 520,000 distinct CDR3 sequences, with roughly an eighth appearing a single time and approximately 14% taken by the ten largest. This clonotype has only a few counts. Its antigen is as yet unknown. The rearrangement links TRBV28 to TRBJ1-2; the D is unclear. The sample was PBMCs, mostly from graft donor cells, taken 180 days after TCRalphabeta/CD19-depleted stem cell transplant. This receptor was obtained from a female patient aged 2 to 10 who had a stem cell transplant for aplastic anemia, so the T cells may come from the graft donor. DNA of the CDR3: TGTGCCAGCCAACGGGGTGGCTACACCTTC. It codes for CASQRGGYTF.